A single sample is the source of the 32 T cell receptor beta chains below, sequenced in a study of OX40 agonist ivuxolimab in advanced cancers. Some clones are missing from TCRdb's copy, which holds only in-frame ones; the method was immunoSEQ multiplex PCR. This sample has almost 70,000 clones; around 86% occur once, and the top ten carry about 8.2%. The material sequenced was CD4+ or CD8+ T cells sorted from blood, taken in a trial of the OX40 agonist ivuxolimab. The source is an adult with an advanced solid tumor such as melanoma, head and neck, liver or kidney cancer.

The V gene is TRBV19, the J gene TRBJ1-2; D gene uncertain. Per germline, CDR1 LNHDA and CDR2 SQIVND (reference sequence). The ends were cut back, 4 bases at V and 0 bases at J, with 15 bases in the middle. CDR3 length: 16 residues. The CDR3 coding sequence is TGTGCCAGTAGTAGAGTCCGTACAGAAACTAACTATGGCTACACCTTC. Protein product: CASSRVRTETNYGYTF.

This chain joins TRBV5-1 and TRBJ1-3; 9 bases match TRBD1. The V gene's germline CDR1 is SGHRS and CDR2 YFSETQ. Trimming at V came to 4 bases and at J to 0 bases, leaving 5 bases not matched to a gene. The CDR3 has 16 residues. This CDR3 reads CASSPGQGASGNTIYF. The CDR3 nucleotides read TGCGCCAGCAGCCCGGGACAGGGAGCCTCTGGAAACACCATATATTTT.

This chain uses TRBV7-8 with TRBJ1-5, with D maybe TRBD1 (5 bases). Germline CDR1 and CDR2: SGHVS and FQNEAQ. The CDR3 loop spans 14 amino acids. Trimming shortened V by 3 bases and J by 6 bases, and 12 bases separated the two germline ends. The CDR3 DNA sequence: TGTGCCAGCAGCTTTGGGGGTGAGGGTCAGCCCCAGCATTTT. It codes for CASSFGGEGQPQHF. Variable domain in full (rest from reference TRBV7-8 and TRBJ1-5): GAGVSQSPRYKVAKRGQDVALRCDPISGHVSLFWYQQALGQGPEFLTYFQNEAQLDKSGLPSDRFFAERPEGSVSTLKIQRTQQEDSAVYLCASSFGGEGQPQHFGDGTRLSIL.

The chain joins TRBV5-8 to TRBJ2-3; maybe TRBD1 (6 bases). Deletions cut 4 bases from V and 2 bases from J, with 14 bases between. The germline CDR1 and CDR2 sequences are SGHTS and YDEGEE. The CDR3 has 15 amino acids. In nucleotides, the CDR3 is TGTGCCAGCAGCCGTTGGGGGCTAGCCACAGATACGCAGTATTTT. Translating it yields CASSRWGLATDTQYF.

A single count supports this clone. The V gene is TRBV5-1, the J gene TRBJ1-1; D gene unclear. Trimming took 0 bases from V and 4 from J, leaving 10 bases between them. CDR3 length: 14 residues. The V gene's germline CDR1 is SGHRS and CDR2 YFSETQ. CDR3 DNA sequence: TGCGCCAGCAGCTTGGGGACTGTAGTCACTGAAGCTTTCTTT. This codes for CASSLGTVVTEAFF.

This chain links TRBV15 with TRBJ2-3; D call uncertain. The germline gives CDR1 LNHNV, CDR2 YYDKDF (reference sequence). Trimming pared 4 bases from V and 7 bases from J, leaving 9 bases between. This CDR3 has 12 amino acids. The DNA of the CDR3 is TGTGCCACCAGCATTCCCCTGAATACGCAGTATTTT. Its translation: CATSIPLNTQYF.

This chain links TRBV5-1 with TRBJ2-7; maybe TRBD1 (6 bases). Germline V CDR1 and CDR2: SGHRS, YFSETQ. There are 16 residues in the CDR3. The V and J ends lost 2 bases and 2 bases respectively, with 17 bases between them. The CDR3 protein is CASSLGDTPGTYEQYF. The CDR3, as DNA: TGCGCCAGCAGCTTAGGGGACACCCCGGGGACCTACGAGCAGTACTTC.

This clone was found once. The rearrangement joins TRBV5-6 to TRBJ1-6, with D unclear. The CDR3 length is 16 residues. The V gene lost 0 bases and the J gene lost 9 bases, with 16 bases spanning the gap. Looked up from germline, CDR1 is SGHDT and CDR2 is YYEEEE. CDR3 sequence (DNA): TGTGCCAGCAGCTTGGGTCAGGCAGACGTTGTTTCACCCCTCCACTTT. Its protein product is CASSLGQADVVSPLHF.

The rearrangement joins TRBV28 to TRBJ1-1; D call uncertain. From germline, CDR1 is MDHEN and CDR2 SYDVKM. The CDR3 runs to 16 residues. V dropped 3 bases and J dropped 6 bases, with 20 bases sitting between them. The CDR3 loop reads CASSLFPTAGGAEAFF. The DNA of the CDR3 is TGTGCCAGCAGTTTGTTCCCCACCGCCGGCGGCGCTGAAGCTTTCTTT. The entire variable domain, with the rest obtained from reference TRBV28 and TRBJ1-1, is as follows: DVKVTQSSRYLVKRTGEKVFLECVQDMDHENMFWYRQDPGLGLRLIYFSYDVKMKEKGDIPEGYSVSREKKERFSLILESASTNQTSMYLCASSLFPTAGGAEAFFGQGTRLTVV.

The V and J genes are TRBV5-4 and TRBJ2-2; perhaps TRBD2 as D (5 bases). The ends were cut back, 0 bases at V and 4 bases at J, with 7 bases in the middle. CDR3 length: 14 residues. Germline V gives CDR1 SGHNT, CDR2 YYREEE (reference sequence). This CDR3 reads CASSLEAVTGELFF. In DNA, the CDR3 is TGTGCCAGCAGCTTGGAAGCGGTCACCGGGGAGCTGTTTTTT.

The chain joins TRBV5-4 to TRBJ2-1, with TRBD1 matching over 7 bases. Germline V gene data show CDR1 as SGHNT and CDR2 as YYREEE (reference sequence). The V gene end was trimmed by 4 bases and the J gene end by 8 bases; junction bases not matched to a gene: 9. The CDR3 loop spans 14 amino acids. CDR3 region: CASSPTTGHDEQFF. DNA of the CDR3: TGTGCCAGCAGCCCAACGACAGGGCACGATGAGCAGTTCTTC.

This sequence joins TRBV5-4 and TRBJ2-7; 8 bases map to TRBD2. The CDR3 loop spans 14 amino acids. The germline V gene has CDR1 SGHNT and CDR2 YYREEE (reference sequence). The V gene end was trimmed by 4 bases and the J gene end by 5 bases; junction bases not matched to a gene: 8. The chain's CDR3 is CASSRGGPWDEQYF. In DNA, the CDR3 is TGTGCCAGCAGCCGGGGGGGACCCTGGGACGAGCAGTACTTC. Full variable domain (remainder filled in from reference TRBV5-4 and TRBJ2-7): ETGVTQSPTHLIKTRGQQVTLRCSSQSGHNTVSWYQQALGQGPQFIFQYYREEENGRGNFPPRFSGLQFPNYSSELNVNALELDDSALYLCASSRGGPWDEQYFGPGTRLTVT.

Here the CDR3 reads CASSLALRLAGDTDTQYF. DNA for the CDR3: TGTGCCAGCAGCTTAGCTCTCCGGTTAGCGGGCGACACAGATACGCAGTATTTT. The V call is TRBV11-3, the J call TRBJ2-3; TRBD2 matches at 7 bases. This CDR3 has 18 amino acids. Germline trimming cut 1 base from V and 2 bases from J; bases unmatched to any gene: 12. Germline V gene sequence: CDR1 SGHNT, CDR2 YENEEA.

This chain links TRBV7-2 with TRBJ1-3; D is ambiguous. The germline gives CDR1 SGHTA, CDR2 FQGNSA. The CDR3 runs to 16 residues. With 1 base removed from V and 1 base from J, the gap between germline ends came to 11 bases. CDR3 DNA sequence: TGTGCCAGCAGCTTAGGACCCCAACTTTCTGGAAACACCATATATTTT. It specifies CASSLGPQLSGNTIYF.

The chain recombines TRBV5-1 with TRBJ2-2; 9 nucleotides match TRBD1. Germline V lookup: CDR1 SGHRS, CDR2 YFSETQ. Germline trimming cut 0 bases from V and 3 bases from J; bases unmatched to any gene: 0. The CDR3 covers 15 residues. The chain's CDR3 is CASSLGQGDTGELFF. CDR3 nucleotide sequence: TGCGCCAGCAGCTTGGGACAGGGGGACACCGGGGAGCTGTTTTTT.

V usage is TRBV6-5 and J usage is TRBJ1-5, with D unresolved. V dropped 8 bases and J dropped 5 bases, with 10 bases sitting between them. Germline V gives CDR1 MNHEY, CDR2 SVGAGI. The CDR3 runs to 12 residues. In DNA, the CDR3 is TGTGCCAGCGGAGCCCGCTATCAGCCCCAGCATTTT. It encodes CASGARYQPQHF.

This sequence joins TRBV5-1 and TRBJ2-3, with 9 bases matching TRBD2. This CDR3 region has 14 residues. V shed 6 bases, J shed 3 bases, and the junction held 5 bases outside the gene matches. In germline, CDR1 is SGHRS, CDR2 YFSETQ. The CDR3 DNA follows: TGCGCCAGCACCTTTAGCGGGGGTACAGATACGCAGTATTTT. This gives the protein CASTFSGGTDTQYF.

The chain recombines TRBV7-2 with TRBJ1-4, with TRBD1 matching 7 bases. V trimming: 4 bases; J trimming: 5 bases; junction bases outside the gene matches: 7. The CDR3 spans 15 residues. Germline CDR1 SGHTA, CDR2 FQGNSA. The CDR3 reads CASSSWTGGNEKLFF. CDR3 bases: TGTGCCAGCAGCTCCTGGACAGGCGGAAATGAAAAACTGTTTTTT.

This clone has only a few counts. This chain connects TRBV2 to TRBJ1-2, with TRBD1 identical over 12 bases. The CDR3 is made up of 14 amino acids. With V trimmed by 8 bases and J by 6 bases, 7 bases remained unmatched. Germline V gives CDR1 SNHLY, CDR2 FYNNEI. The CDR3 DNA reads as TGTGCCAGCTCCCGGGACAGGGGGCAGGATGGCTACACCTTC. Encoded protein: CASSRDRGQDGYTF.

This clone was seen a single time. This rearrangement joins TRBV7-3 to TRBJ2-2; D not certain. V dropped 6 bases and J dropped 0 bases, with 8 bases sitting between them. This CDR3 contains 14 residues. Germline V CDR1 and CDR2: SGHTA, FQGTGA. DNA for the CDR3: TGTGCCAGCAGGCCTGGGTCGAACACCGGGGAGCTGTTTTTT. It encodes CASRPGSNTGELFF.

This chain uses TRBV6-5 with TRBJ2-1, with a possible D match to TRBD2 (6 bases). CDR1 and CDR2 (germline): MNHEY, SVGAGI. This CDR3 is built from 13 residues. Trimming shortened V by 8 bases and J by 2 bases, and 10 bases separated the two germline ends. The CDR3 DNA follows: TGTGCCAGCGGATGGGGGGCCTACAATGAGCAGTTCTTC. Its translation is CASGWGAYNEQFF.

The genes are TRBV6-5 and TRBJ2-7, with 8 bases that match TRBD2. Losses at the gene ends were 5 bases for V and 0 bases for J; bases not matched to a gene: 3. The length of the CDR3 is 14 residues. CDR1 and CDR2 (germline): MNHEY, SVGAGI. CDR3 in amino acids: CASSPGTSSYEQYF. DNA for the CDR3: TGTGCCAGCAGTCCGGGGACTAGCTCCTACGAGCAGTACTTC.

This chain joins TRBV7-9 and TRBJ1-4; D is uncertain. The CDR3 spans 14 residues. Per the germline V gene, CDR1 is SEHNR and CDR2 is FQNEAQ (reference sequence). Trimming cost V 3 bases and J 2 bases, with 7 bases left between them. In DNA form, the CDR3 reads TGTGCCAGCAGCTTCGAAGGGACTAATGAAAAACTGTTTTTT. Protein: CASSFEGTNEKLFF.

In the case of this clone: The germline gene is not matched at one end of the junction; a read error may be the cause. CDR3 loop: CASSTTGGQETPYF. CDR3 coding DNA: TGTGCCAGCAGCACAACAGGAGGCCAAGAGACCCCGTACTTC. This chain connects TRBV5-4 to TRBJ2-5; D possibly uses TRBD1 or TRBD2 (5 bases each). This CDR3 has 14 amino acids. Germline values: CDR1 SGHNT, CDR2 YYREEE (reference sequence). The whole variable domain, filled in from reference TRBV5-4 and TRBJ2-5, reads ETGVTQSPTHLIKTRGQQVTLRCSSQSGHNTVSWYQQALGQGPQFIFQYYREEENGRGNFPPRFSGLQFPNYSSELNVNALELDDSALYLCASSTTGGQETPYFGPGTRLLVL.

The V and J genes are TRBV23-1 and TRBJ1-5; 8 bases line up with TRBD1. TRBV23-1 is designated an ORF whose function remains uncertain. Trimming took 3 bases from V and 9 from J; bases not matched to a gene: 7. This CDR3 comprises 14 residues. CDR3: CASSHVTGELPQHF. CDR3 in DNA: TGCGCCAGCAGTCATGTGACAGGGGAACTGCCCCAGCATTTT.

The J gene is TRBJ1-5, the V gene TRBV5-1; D is uncertain. Trimming took off 0 bases at V and 6 bases at J, with 13 bases between the two ends. Germline CDR1 reads SGHRS; CDR2 reads YFSETQ. The CDR3 length is 15 residues. In DNA form, the CDR3 reads TGCGCCAGCAGCTTGGGAGGAATTGGTATTCAGCCCCAGCATTTT. The encoded protein is CASSLGGIGIQPQHF.

The V and J genes are TRBV6-5 and TRBJ1-2; 8 nucleotides line up with TRBD1. This CDR3 spans 14 amino acids. The germline V gene has CDR1 MNHEY and CDR2 SVGAGI. The junction had 3 bases not matched to a gene; V was cut back by 6 bases and J by 0 bases. This CDR3 reads CASSRTGTNYGYTF. DNA for the CDR3: TGTGCCAGCAGCCGGACAGGGACTAACTATGGCTACACCTTC.

V gene TRBV6-4 combines with J gene TRBJ1-1; no definite D call. Per the germline V gene, CDR1 is MRHNA and CDR2 is SNTAGT. CDR3 length: 11 residues. Trimming took 4 bases from V and 6 from J, leaving 6 bases between them. CDR3 nucleotides: TGTGCCAGCAGTGGGCTCTCTGAAGCTTTCTTT. Protein sequence: CASSGLSEAFF.

This rearrangement joins TRBV18 to TRBJ2-4; possibly TRBD2 for D (6 bases). There are 17 residues in the CDR3. Per the germline V gene, CDR1 is KGHSH and CDR2 is LQKENI. V dropped 0 bases and J dropped 6 bases, with 18 bases sitting between them. The DNA for the CDR3 is TGTGCCAGCTCACCACCGACAGCCGACATGGGGGGAAACATTCAGTACTTC. Translated: CASSPPTADMGGNIQYF. The entire variable domain, with the rest obtained from reference TRBV18 and TRBJ2-4, is as follows: NAGVMQNPRHLVRRRGQEARLRCSPMKGHSHVYWYRQLPEEGLKFMVYLQKENIIDESGMPKERFSAEFPKEGPSILRIQQVVRGDSAAYFCASSPPTADMGGNIQYFGAGTRLSVL.

This chain uses TRBV9 with TRBJ1-6; no definite D call. The CDR3 is made up of 14 amino acids. V was clipped by 4 bases and J by 6 bases, with 11 bases between them. Germline V CDR1 and CDR2: SGDLS, YYNGEE. The CDR3 protein is CASSPDASNSPLHF. The CDR3 bases are TGTGCCAGCAGCCCGGACGCGAGTAATTCACCCCTCCACTTT.

This chain joins TRBV28 and TRBJ1-3; D gene unclear. CDR1 MDHEN and CDR2 SYDVKM come from the germline V gene. V lost 3 bases and J lost 1, with 13 bases in between. The CDR3 consists of 16 residues. This CDR3 is CASSLTRPSSGNTIYF. The DNA of the CDR3 is TGTGCCAGCAGTTTGACCCGGCCCTCTTCTGGAAACACCATATATTTT.

Concerning this clone itself: This sample includes further DNA sequences coding for the same CDR3. The rearrangement joins TRBV6-5 to TRBJ2-5; 13 positions match TRBD2. The CDR3 runs to 15 residues. The germline V gene encodes CDR1 MNHEY and CDR2 SVGAGI. V gave up 4 bases and J gave up 5 bases; unmatched junction bases: 4. The CDR3 DNA is TGTGCCAGCAGTTTCGTGACTAGCGGGGGGGAGACCCAGTACTTC. Encoded protein: CASSFVTSGGETQYF.